This TCR beta chain originates from a study of blood T cell repertoires in COVID-19. Libraries were prepared by immunoSEQ multiplex PCR; TCRdb keeps only in-frame clonotypes and omits some of them. The table includes 300,000 to 400,000 clones, approximately 90% detected once. There are 13 residues in the CDR3. Germline V gene sequence: CDR1 KGHSH, CDR2 LQKENI. V was pared by 6 bases and J by 4 bases, with 10 bases between. V gene TRBV18 combines with J gene TRBJ1-5; unclear D gene. Material for sequencing was peripheral blood. The receptor was derived from a woman aged 50 to 65 with active or convalescent COVID-19. The CDR3, as DNA: TGTGCCAGCTCCCTCGAGGAAAATCAGCCCCAGCATTTT. It encodes CASSLEENQPQHF.